These 7 T cell receptor beta chains came from one sample sequenced in a study of T cells in Graves' hyperthyroidism and ophthalmopathy. The TCR beta CDR3 regions underwent amplification using RNA transcripts as the source. The TCR CDR3 was amplified in a first-round RT-PCR using the HTBI primer set. One entry per CDR3 protein results from TCRdb running MiXCR on the multiplex PCR reads. The data hold around 250,000 distinct CDR3 sequences, with around 25% observed a single time. Input material: blood. These receptors were taken from a middle-aged woman with Graves' ophthalmopathy.

This clonotype was found many times. The V call is TRBV15, the J call TRBJ2-4; D unresolved. Trimming cost V 0 bases and J 3 bases, with 9 bases left between them. Germline loops: CDR1 LNHNV, CDR2 YYDKDF (reference sequence). The CDR3 loop spans 15 amino acids. The CDR3 DNA reads TGTGCCACCAGCAGAGAGAGGATGGGCAAAAACATTCAGTACTTC. It encodes CATSRERMGKNIQYF.

This clonotype was counted ten times or more. V and J are TRBV28 and TRBJ1-6; unclear D gene. This CDR3 is built from 16 residues. Germline lookup yields CDR1 MDHEN and CDR2 SYDVKM. Trimming left V 3 bases short and J 0 bases short, with 9 bases between. The CDR3 spells CASSFPGSSYNSPLHF. In DNA form, the CDR3 reads TGTGCCAGCAGTTTTCCGGGGAGCTCCTATAATTCACCCCTCCACTTT.

This chain connects TRBV5-1 to TRBJ1-1; 7 bases match TRBD1. V lost 2 bases to trimming and J lost 6 bases; unmatched junction nucleotides: 13. CDR1 is SGHRS and CDR2 is YFSETQ in the germline V gene. The length of the CDR3 is 16 residues. As DNA, the CDR3 is TGCGCCAGCAGCTTAGTAAGACAGGGTGTTGGTGCTGAAGCTTTCTTT. This encodes CASSLVRQGVGAEAFF.

This clonotype was recorded at least ten times. The chain uses TRBV6-5 and TRBJ1-1, with 8 nucleotides matching TRBD1. V gave up 4 bases and J gave up 7 bases; unmatched junction bases: 8. The length of the CDR3 is 14 residues. Per the germline V gene, CDR1 is MNHEY and CDR2 is SVGAGI. The CDR3 sequence is CASSSAGGGGEAFF. CDR3 coding DNA: TGTGCCAGCAGTTCCGCAGGGGGCGGGGGTGAAGCTTTCTTT.

On this clonotype itself: This sequence may be a read error, since a much larger clone differs from it by one base. This CDR3 fails to terminate in the conserved phenylalanine or tryptophan, so it likely reflects a read error. The chain combines TRBV6-1 with TRBJ1-3, with D uncertain. The length of the CDR3 is 13 residues. Trimming took off 6 bases at V and 0 bases at J, with 6 bases between the two ends. Germline V gene data show CDR1 as MNHNS and CDR2 as SASEGT. CDR3 residues: CASSGSSGNTIYI. The CDR3 region has the DNA TGTGCCAGCAGCGGTAGCTCTGGAAACACCATATATATT.

This clonotype was found many times. The junction does not match germline at one end; this may be a read error. The chain's CDR3 is CAGSLQLTAPYGYTF. CDR3 nucleotide sequence: TGTGCCGGCAGTCTCCAATTGACAGCCCCTTATGGCTACACCTTC. The chain combines TRBV28 with TRBJ1-2; TRBD1 is a possible D gene (5 bases). The germline V gene has CDR1 MDHEN and CDR2 SYDVKM. This CDR3 is 15 amino acids long.

The chain links TRBV15 to TRBJ1-5; D remains ambiguous. CDR1 LNHNV and CDR2 YYDKDF come from the germline V gene (reference sequence). The V and J ends lost 4 bases and 6 bases respectively, with 10 bases between them. The CDR3 is made up of 13 amino acids. The CDR3 here is CATSNRRGQPQHF. The CDR3, as DNA: TGTGCCACCAGCAATAGACGGGGTCAGCCCCAGCATTTT.